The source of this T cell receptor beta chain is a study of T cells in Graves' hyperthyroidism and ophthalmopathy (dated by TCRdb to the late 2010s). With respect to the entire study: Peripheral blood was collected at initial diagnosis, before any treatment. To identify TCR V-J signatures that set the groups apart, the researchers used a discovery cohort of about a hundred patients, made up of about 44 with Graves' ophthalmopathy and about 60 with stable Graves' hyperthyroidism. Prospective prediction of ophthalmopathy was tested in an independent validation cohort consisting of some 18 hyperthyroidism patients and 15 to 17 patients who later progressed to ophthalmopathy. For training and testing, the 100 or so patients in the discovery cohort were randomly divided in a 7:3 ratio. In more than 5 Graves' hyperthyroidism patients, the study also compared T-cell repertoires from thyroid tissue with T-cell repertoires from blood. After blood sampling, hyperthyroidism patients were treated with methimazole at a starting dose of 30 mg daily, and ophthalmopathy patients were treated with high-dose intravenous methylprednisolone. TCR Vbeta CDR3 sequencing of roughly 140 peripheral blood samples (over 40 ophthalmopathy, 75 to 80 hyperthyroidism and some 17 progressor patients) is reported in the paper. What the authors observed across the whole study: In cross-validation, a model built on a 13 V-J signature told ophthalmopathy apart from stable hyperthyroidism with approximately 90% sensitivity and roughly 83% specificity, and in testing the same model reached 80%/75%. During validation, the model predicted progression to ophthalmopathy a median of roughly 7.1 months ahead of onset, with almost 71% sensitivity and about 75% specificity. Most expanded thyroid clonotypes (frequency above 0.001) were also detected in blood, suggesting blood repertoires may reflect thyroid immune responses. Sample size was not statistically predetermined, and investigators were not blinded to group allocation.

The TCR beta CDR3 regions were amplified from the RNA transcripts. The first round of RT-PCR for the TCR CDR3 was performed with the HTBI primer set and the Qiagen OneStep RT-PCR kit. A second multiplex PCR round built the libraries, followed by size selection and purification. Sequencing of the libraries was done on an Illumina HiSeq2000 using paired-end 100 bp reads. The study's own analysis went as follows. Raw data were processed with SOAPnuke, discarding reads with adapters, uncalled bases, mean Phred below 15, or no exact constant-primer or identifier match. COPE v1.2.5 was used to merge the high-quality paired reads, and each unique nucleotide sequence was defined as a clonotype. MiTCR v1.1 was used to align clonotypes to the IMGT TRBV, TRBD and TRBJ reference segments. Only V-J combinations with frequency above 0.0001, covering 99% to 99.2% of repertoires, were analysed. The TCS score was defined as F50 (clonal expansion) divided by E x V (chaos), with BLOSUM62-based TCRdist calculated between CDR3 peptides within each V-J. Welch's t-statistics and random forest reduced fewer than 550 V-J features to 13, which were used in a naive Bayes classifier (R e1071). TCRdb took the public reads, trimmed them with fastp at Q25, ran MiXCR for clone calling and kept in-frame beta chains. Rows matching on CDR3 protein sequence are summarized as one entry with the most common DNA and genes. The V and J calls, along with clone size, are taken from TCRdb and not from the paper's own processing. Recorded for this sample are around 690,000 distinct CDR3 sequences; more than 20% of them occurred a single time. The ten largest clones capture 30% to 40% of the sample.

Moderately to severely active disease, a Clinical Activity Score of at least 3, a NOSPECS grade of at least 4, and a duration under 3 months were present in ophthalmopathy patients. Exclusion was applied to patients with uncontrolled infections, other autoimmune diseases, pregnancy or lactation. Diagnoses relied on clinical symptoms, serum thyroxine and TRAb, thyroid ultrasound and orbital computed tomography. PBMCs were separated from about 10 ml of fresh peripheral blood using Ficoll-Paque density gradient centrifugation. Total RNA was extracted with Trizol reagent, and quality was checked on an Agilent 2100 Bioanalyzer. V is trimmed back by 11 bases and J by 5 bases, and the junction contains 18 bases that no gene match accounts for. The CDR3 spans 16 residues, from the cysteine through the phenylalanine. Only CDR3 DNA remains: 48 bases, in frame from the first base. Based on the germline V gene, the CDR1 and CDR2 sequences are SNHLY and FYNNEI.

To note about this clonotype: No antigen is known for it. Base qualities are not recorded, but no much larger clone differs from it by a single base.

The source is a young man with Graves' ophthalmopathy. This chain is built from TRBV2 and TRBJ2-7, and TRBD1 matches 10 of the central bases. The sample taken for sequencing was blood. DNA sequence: TGTGCCCTCAACGGGTTCGGGACAGGGGACTCTCACGAGCAGTACTTC. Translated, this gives CALNGFGTGDSHEQYF. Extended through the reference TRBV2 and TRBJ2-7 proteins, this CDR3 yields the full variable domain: EPEVTQTPSHQVTQMGQEVILRCVPISNHLYFYWYRQILGQKVEFLVSFYNNEISEKSEIFDDQFSVERPDGSNFTLKIRSTKLEDSAMYFCALNGFGTGDSHEQYFGPGTRLTVT.